This record covers a single T cell receptor beta chain. Its antigen remains undetermined. The input lacks base qualities; no much larger clone sits a single base away. This record belongs to a study of shared clonotypes between healthy human individuals (TCRdb year 2020). Concerning the study at large: The cohort included three men and a couple of women between 18 and 49 years of age. The study deeply sequenced blood TCR repertoires of about 5 healthy adults to estimate repertoire size and the extent of clonotype sharing between individuals. For each donor, three plates each were used for CD4 naive and CD4 memory, two plates were used for CD8 naive, and one plate was used for CD8 memory. Each donor's leukapheresis produced roughly between roughly 0.9 and 9 billion PBMCs. To increase sequencing depth and limit assay-specific biases, different laboratories used diverse techniques to prepare libraries and sequence TCR repertoires.

General conclusions and limits of the study: Pairwise subsampling indicated that sequencing depth was expected to affect the degree of clonotype sharing among donors. Sharing across a handful of donors was observed for around 5% of naive CD4, over 3% of naive CD8, about 2.3% of memory CD4, and roughly 0.4% of memory CD8 clonotypes. Sampling was restricted to blood, and TCR repertoires in tissue are likely to differ from TCR repertoires in blood. Compared with non-shared clonotypes, clonotypes shared by all four sorted-subset donors had higher generation probabilities. Because the study included only a small number of donors, the genetic and exposure-history diversity represented was limited. Larger estimated clonotype richness was generally found for naive subsets than for memory subsets. Incomplete sequencing was indicated by rarefaction of sorted-subset datasets, despite the large sequencing depth.

The germline V end is reduced by 3 bases and the J end by 8 bases; junction bases left unmatched: 7. Taken from cysteine to phenylalanine, the CDR3 has 14 residues. The sequence is cut down to CDR3 DNA, 42 bases in frame from base 1. The CDR1 and CDR2 encoded by the germline V gene are LGHNA and YSLEER. Using the deep immunoSEQ assay, multiplex PCR amplified TCR CDR3 regions from genomic DNA. Extracted genomic DNA from each cell subset was spread evenly across all wells of several immunoSEQ 96-well plates, with each plate serving as a replicate. For sorted subsets, approximately 210 ng of genomic DNA, equivalent to roughly 30,000 T cell genomes, went into each replicate PCR. The purified libraries were quantified using a Qubit 3.0 fluorometer, sized with a Bioanalyzer 2100, and then quantified again using the KAPA Library Quantification kit. Every immunoSEQ 96-well plate was sequenced on a separate single-read 150-cycle Illumina NextSeq 550 flow cell. Turning to the authors' computational methods: Because the immunoSEQ output included only junctional sequences and no quality scores, the filtering could not be the same as the filtering used for full-length reads. Sequences were annotated with PyIR, a Python wrapper for IgBLAST v1.9, using IMGT germline references to assign V/J genes and CDR3. Any read was removed if the V/J assignment was weak (E-value above 1e-6), the CDR3 was missing, or the read contained stop codons, out-of-frame junctions, or ambiguous translated residues. V3J clonotypes were defined as sequences sharing the same inferred V gene, J gene, and CDR3 amino acid sequence. To compute the percentage overlap between repertoires, the number of shared unique clonotypes was divided by the size of the smaller repertoire. Three approaches were used to assess repertoire richness: RTK rarefaction, the Chao1 estimator, and Recon v2.1 estimates of unobserved clonotypes. OLGA was used to compute generation probabilities for all TCRbeta clonotypes that the gDNA method yielded from a handful of donors. TCRdb obtained this table from immuneACCESS and retained in-frame rearrangements with V and J assigned. These tables miss some clones; where compared with another copy, unresolved V genes account for less than half of the shortfall, and the remainder is unexplained. That table supplies the V and J calls and clone size; D and trimming were determined from the DNA. The sample yields some 1.5 million clones; 98% were counted once. 0.4% to 0.45% of the sample rests with the top ten.

The donors were healthy, HIV-negative adults with no recently reported acute infections or vaccinations. Every donor was a Caucasian adult residing in Nashville, Tennessee, USA. CD4+ T cells were enriched through magnetic negative selection, after which naive cells were positively selected on CD45RA and the remaining negative fraction served as the memory subset. After blood collection by leukapheresis, PBMCs were isolated using Ficoll-Histopaque density gradient centrifugation and then cryopreserved in the vapor phase of liquid nitrogen. Purity and quantity of every magnetically sorted T cell population were checked by analytical flow cytometry. Genomic DNA was isolated from each sorted fraction and quantified by UV absorbance on a Nanodrop 2000c.

Recombination connected TRBV4-3 to TRBJ2-1; TRBD2 aligns with 7 central bases. This TCR was sampled from a man younger than 40 in good health. Sample: naive CD4+ T cells sorted from blood. Reading the label with the study, this specimen's cell subset or site is: CD45RA+ positively selected. The sequence in DNA is TGCGCCAGCAGCCACGACGGGGAGGGATATGAGCAGTTCTTC. Protein translation: CASSHDGEGYEQFF.